The 19 T cell receptor beta chains below were found in one sample sequenced in a study of blood T cell repertoires in COVID-19. The method was immunoSEQ multiplex PCR; TCRdb's version includes in-frame clones alone and lacks a portion of them. This table holds around 180,000 clones, 80% to 90% found once. The specimen was peripheral blood. The receptors stem from a human donor with active or convalescent COVID-19. The donor label of this sample is uncertain.

The chain has TRBV7-9 and TRBJ1-2; no clear D. The CDR3 has 15 amino acids. The germline gives CDR1 SEHNR, CDR2 FQNEAQ (reference sequence). V dropped 2 bases and J dropped 3 bases, with 13 bases sitting between them. CDR3 loop: CASSLLGDGDYGYTF. The CDR3 DNA follows: TGTGCCAGCAGCTTATTAGGAGACGGAGACTATGGCTACACCTTC.

The chain couples TRBV27 to TRBJ1-2; weak D call: TRBD1 (5 bases). CDR3 length equals 14 residues. Looked up from germline, CDR1 is MNHEY and CDR2 is SMNVEV (reference sequence). The V and J ends lost 0 bases and 8 bases respectively, with 13 bases between them. CDR3 nucleotides: TGTGCCAGCAGTTTATCGGGGGGGATAGGCGGCTACACCTTC. Its protein is CASSLSGGIGGYTF.

The chain is built from TRBV6-5 and TRBJ2-7, with D perhaps matching TRBD2 (6 bases). The CDR3 totals 14 residues. V was trimmed by 8 bases and J by 4 bases, leaving 18 bases between them. The germline V gene encodes CDR1 MNHEY and CDR2 SVGAGI. For the CDR3, the DNA is TGTGCCAGCGGGGCGGGGAAACCTCTTTACGAGCAGTACTTC. The encoded protein is CASGAGKPLYEQYF.

This chain connects TRBV5-1 to TRBJ2-2; TRBD2 matches at 9 bases. This CDR3 has 17 amino acids. Trimming removed 0 bases from V and 2 bases from J; junction bases left unmatched: 5. Germline CDR1 is SGHRS and CDR2 is YFSETQ. Here the CDR3 reads CASSLAVLAGNTGELFF. CDR3 DNA sequence: TGCGCCAGCAGCTTGGCAGTCCTAGCGGGAAACACCGGGGAGCTGTTTTTT.

The chain uses TRBV2 and TRBJ1-2; D gene ambiguous. Trimming stripped 6 bases from V and 4 bases from J, with 12 bases between. This CDR3 region has 13 residues. Germline V gene sequence: CDR1 SNHLY, CDR2 FYNNEI. CDR3 DNA: TGTGCCAGCAGGGTTGACGGACTCTATGGCTACACCTTC. Residues: CASRVDGLYGYTF.

The V call is TRBV3-1 (or the pseudogene TRBV3-2), the J call TRBJ2-5; D gene uncertain. The V gene lost 4 bases and the J gene lost 2 bases, with 11 bases spanning the gap. CDR3 size: 14 residues. Germline-derived CDR1 and CDR2 are LGHDT and YNNKEL (reference sequence). CDR3 DNA sequence: TGTGCCAGCAGCCCCGGCGTGGAGCAAGAGACCCAGTACTTC. Translated: CASSPGVEQETQYF.

The chain joins TRBV7-3 to TRBJ1-2; 8 positions agree with TRBD1. The V gene end was trimmed by 5 bases and the J gene end by 5 bases; junction bases not matched to a gene: 10. The V gene's germline CDR1 is SGHTA and CDR2 FQGTGA. The CDR3 has 15 amino acids. CDR3 nucleotides: TGTGCCAGCAGCCTCTCAGGGGGCGGGCTATATGGCTACACCTTC. Its protein is CASSLSGGGLYGYTF.

The chain employs TRBV7-9 and TRBJ2-3; D is ambiguous. The germline V gene encodes CDR1 SEHNR and CDR2 FQNEAQ (reference sequence). V was trimmed by 6 bases and J by 2 bases, leaving 6 bases between them. The CDR3 contains 12 residues. The CDR3 DNA follows: TGTGCCAGCAGGAGTATCACAGATACGCAGTATTTT. Translating it yields CASRSITDTQYF.

The chain carries TRBV30 and TRBJ1-2; 11 bases line up with TRBD1. CDR3 length: 15 residues. V trimming: 0 bases; J trimming: 3 bases; junction bases outside the gene matches: 3. Germline values: CDR1 GTSNPN, CDR2 SVGIG (reference sequence). The CDR3 DNA reads TGTGCCTGGAGTGTACAGGACAGGGGGCACTATGGCTACACCTTC. Residues: CAWSVQDRGHYGYTF.

J is TRBJ1-2 and V is TRBV19; TRBD1 agrees at 7 bases. The germline gives CDR1 LNHDA, CDR2 SQIVND (reference sequence). V lost 7 bases and J lost 8; bases outside the gene matches: 16. The CDR3 has 15 residues. For the CDR3, the DNA is TGTGCCAGTATTAACGGGGACAGTGATTCGTGGGGCTACACCTTC. Translation gives CASINGDSDSWGYTF.

This clone came up a few times. The CDR3 protein is CASSLTRASGPLEQYF. CDR3 bases: TGTGCCAGCAGCTTAACCCGGGCTAGCGGCCCCCTGGAGCAGTACTTC. The V gene is TRBV7-8, the J gene TRBJ2-7; 7 bases map to TRBD2. V trimming: 2 bases; J trimming: 7 bases; junction bases outside the gene matches: 14. Germline V gives CDR1 SGHVS, CDR2 FQNEAQ. This CDR3 comprises 16 residues.

The genes are TRBV24-1 and TRBJ2-2, with a possible D match to TRBD2 (5 bases). This CDR3 region has 18 residues. CDR1 and CDR2 from the germline V gene are KGHDR and SFDVKD. Trimming stripped 3 bases from V and 1 base from J, with 17 bases between. Here the CDR3 reads CATSDSFGGDMNTGELFF. The DNA for the CDR3 is TGTGCCACCAGTGATAGTTTTGGAGGCGATATGAACACCGGGGAGCTGTTTTTT.

The chain employs TRBV28 and TRBJ2-5; the match to TRBD1 covers 8 bases. The junction had 19 bases not matched to a gene; V was cut back by 5 bases and J by 5 bases. Germline-derived CDR1 and CDR2 are MDHEN and SYDVKM. This CDR3 is built from 18 residues. CDR3 coding DNA: TGTGCCAGCAGTCGGACAGGGCTCGGAGGGAGAATGAGCGAGACCCAGTACTTC. It encodes CASSRTGLGGRMSETQYF.

V usage is TRBV27 and J usage is TRBJ2-3; the match to TRBD2 covers 8 bases. The CDR3 runs to 16 residues. The germline CDR1 and CDR2 sequences are MNHEY and SMNVEV (reference sequence). The junction had 12 bases not matched to a gene; V was cut back by 6 bases and J by 4 bases. The CDR3 region has the DNA TGTGCCAGCAGCACCCTTATCGCGGGAGGCTCAGATACGCAGTATTTT. Its translation is CASSTLIAGGSDTQYF.

CDR3 protein: CASSYYPGVNSPLHF. CDR3 in DNA: TGTGCCAGCAGTTACTACCCAGGGGTTAATTCACCCCTCCACTTT. The chain recombines TRBV6-2 or TRBV6-3 with TRBJ1-6; tentatively, D is TRBD1 (6 bases). This CDR3 is built from 15 residues. Germline CDR1 is MNHEY and CDR2 is SVGEGT. V lost 1 base and J 6 bases, leaving 10 bases between the germline ends.

The chain has TRBV7-2 and TRBJ2-7; 7 nucleotides agree with TRBD1. CDR1 SGHTA and CDR2 FQGNSA come from the germline V gene. The CDR3 is 13 residues long. The junction had 5 bases not matched to a gene; V was cut back by 5 bases and J by 4 bases. The CDR3 is CASSLWDSYEQYF. The CDR3 bases are TGTGCCAGCAGCCTTTGGGACAGTTACGAGCAGTACTTC.

V is TRBV5-1 and J is TRBJ2-5; D is undetermined. V was cut by 0 bases and J by 5 bases, with 5 bases left in between. The CDR3 is 12 residues long. Per the germline V gene, CDR1 is SGHRS and CDR2 is YFSETQ. The CDR3 DNA follows: TGCGCCAGCAGCTTGGTCCTGGAGACCCAGTACTTC. Residues: CASSLVLETQYF.

V gene TRBV21-1 combines with J gene TRBJ2-7; the D segment call TRBD2 is taken from the table without a DNA check. TRBV21-1 is designated a pseudogene. There are 12 residues in the CDR3. This chain's CDR3 is CAWGGGQYEQYF. The CDR3 region has the DNA TGTGCCTGGGGGGGAGGACAGTACGAGCAGTACTTC.

The chain is built from TRBV18 and TRBJ2-7, with 8 positions matching TRBD2. The CDR3 totals 15 residues. CDR1 and CDR2 (germline): KGHSH, LQKENI. V was clipped by 5 bases and J by 0 bases; unmatched bases: 6. The CDR3 loop is CASSIAGRSSYEQYF. In nucleotides, the CDR3 is TGTGCCAGCTCAATAGCGGGGAGGAGCTCCTACGAGCAGTACTTC.